This is a list of T cell receptor beta chains from one sample in a study of cytomegalovirus exposure and HLA in healthy donors. Repertoires were generated with immunoSEQ multiplex PCR, while TCRdb's copy carries only in-frame clones and drops some. The table records about 210,000 clones, roughly 80% of them present only once. The sequenced sample consisted of PBMCs. The receptors shown here come from a middle-aged man in good health and CMV-seropositive. Each CDR3 is given with its conserved first and last residue. D genes are given only for firm matches. Expanded clones get a size class; other rows say once, few or many, or leave the size out.

size	V	J	D	DNA	CDR3
-	TRBV5-6	TRBJ1-5	TRBD1	TGTGCCAGCAGCTTGTATGAGTCAGGGGGCATTCAGCCCCAGCATTTT	CASSLYESGGIQPQHF
-	TRBV7-9	TRBJ2-7	TRBD2	TGTGCCAGCAGCTCGGGACTAGCGGGACCCTACGAGCAGTACTTC	CASSSGLAGPYEQYF
once	TRBV27	TRBJ2-3	TRBD1	TGTGCCAGCAGCACCGGACAGGAACCCACAGATACGCAGTATTTT	CASSTGQEPTDTQYF
-	TRBV19	TRBJ1-4	TRBD1	TGTGCCAGTAGCCCGAGGACAGGGGGCAATGAAAAACTGTTTTTT	CASSPRTGGNEKLFF
-	TRBV7-8	TRBJ2-3	-	TGTGCCAGCACCCGTAGCGGACTTAGCACAGATACGCAGTATTTT	CASTRSGLSTDTQYF
few	TRBV7-2	TRBJ2-2	TRBD1	TGTGCCAGCAGCTACGGACAGGGAAGCACCGGGGAGCTGTTTTTT	CASSYGQGSTGELFF
-	TRBV6-5	TRBJ1-5	TRBD1	TGTGCCAGCAGTACAGGGGCCACCAATCAGCCCCAGCATTTT	CASSTGATNQPQHF
-	TRBV7-3	TRBJ1-2	-	TGTGCCAGCAGCTTAGCAGCTAACTATGGCTACACCTTC	CASSLAANYGYTF
-	TRBV7-2	TRBJ2-1	TRBD2	TGTGCCAGCAGCTTCGAGACTAGCGGTTACAATGAGCAGTTCTTC	CASSFETSGYNEQFF
-	TRBV6-6	TRBJ2-7	TRBD2	TGTGCCAGCAGTTACGCTAGCGGATACGAGCAGTACTTC	CASSYASGYEQYF
-	TRBV5-1	TRBJ2-1	-	TGCGCCAGCAGCTTGGATGAATTTGGGCCCTCCGATGGGAATGAGCAGTTCTTC	CASSLDEFGPSDGNEQFF
-	TRBV27	TRBJ2-1	TRBD2	TGTGCCAGCAGTTTTACCCGAACTAGCGGGAGGGATGAGCAGTTCTTC	CASSFTRTSGRDEQFF
-	TRBV12-5	TRBJ1-1	-	TGTGCTAGTGCCCGCTCGATGGTAGCTGAAGCTTTCTTT	CASARSMVAEAFF
-	TRBV29-1	TRBJ2-1	TRBD1	TGCAGCGCTCTGACAGGGGGCTCCTACAATGAGCAGTTCTTC	CSALTGGSYNEQFF
-	TRBV6-1	TRBJ1-5	TRBD1	TGTGCCAGCAGGAGGGGGCAGGATTTCAGTCAGCCCCAGCATTTT	CASRRGQDFSQPQHF
-	TRBV19	TRBJ2-7	TRBD1	TGTGCCAGTAGTAGCACAGGGGGCTTCTACGAGCAGTACTTC	CASSSTGGFYEQYF
-	TRBV29-1	TRBJ2-1	TRBD2	TGCAGCGTTGATCGGATAGCGGGAGCCTTTTACAATGAGCAGTTCTTC	CSVDRIAGAFYNEQFF
-	TRBV15	TRBJ2-3	-	TGTGCCACCAGCAGCCCACCCTTGGCGGGGCGGGGCACAGATACGCAGTATTTT	CATSSPPLAGRGTDTQYF
-	TRBV27	TRBJ1-5	-	TGTGCCTCCCTCCCGTGGGCAGGAGGTATCGGCAATCAGCCCCAGCATTTT	CASLPWAGGIGNQPQHF
-	TRBV18	TRBJ2-7	-	TGTGCCAGCTCACCCCGGGACAACCCCTACGAGCAGTACTTC	CASSPRDNPYEQYF
-	TRBV2	TRBJ2-2	-	TGTGCCAGCAGTACCACGGTAGGCGGGTCCGGGGAGCTGTTTTTT	CASSTTVGGSGELFF
-	TRBV18	TRBJ1-1	TRBD1	TGTGCCAGCTCACCAGACAGGGGGTACACTGAAGCTTTCTTT	CASSPDRGYTEAFF
-	TRBV6-1	TRBJ1-2	-	TGTGCCAGCAGGGAGCACGCTAACTATGGCTACACCTTC	CASREHANYGYTF
-	TRBV19	TRBJ1-1	TRBD1	TGTGCCAGTAGTATAGGGGGCAGGGGGCACACTGAAGCTTTCTTT	CASSIGGRGHTEAFF
-	TRBV7-8	TRBJ2-4	-	TGTGCCAGCAGTACTGACTGGGGGGTTCAGTACTTC	CASSTDWGVQYF
-	TRBV7-9	TRBJ2-1	TRBD2	TGTGCCAGCAGCACCTCACTAGCGAGTGAGCAGTTCTTC	CASSTSLASEQFF